One and the same sample provided the 12 T cell receptor beta chains below, sequenced in a study of blood T cells in healthy people across ages. Primed by a sample-barcoded 5' primer and a J-beta primer mix, a second PCR proceeded for roughly 6 to 12 cycles. TCRdb re-derived calls from the 5' RACE reads in MiXCR, one entry per CDR3 protein. The sample carries around 1,700,000 distinct CDR3 sequences, 28% recorded once. Material for sequencing was blood. The receptors were sampled from a woman in her twenties or thirties in good health.

This clonotype was recorded a few times. This chain links TRBV10-3 with TRBJ1-1, with D possibly matching TRBD1 (5 bases). Germline V gene data show CDR1 as ENHRY and CDR2 as SYGVKD. With 2 bases removed from V and 1 base from J, the gap between germline ends came to 11 bases. There are 15 residues in the CDR3. CDR3 sequence (DNA): TGTGCCATCAGTGAGATGCAGGGAACGAACACTGAAGCTTTCTTT. Protein product: CAISEMQGTNTEAFF.

This clonotype was counted many times. This chain joins TRBV5-1 and TRBJ2-5, with TRBD2 matching over 8 bases. CDR1 and CDR2 (germline): SGHRS, YFSETQ. CDR3 length: 14 amino acids. V shed 4 bases and J 8 bases; nucleotides not matched to a gene: 10. CDR3: CASSGSGGEGTQYF. The CDR3 DNA sequence: TGCGCCAGCAGCGGATCGGGGGGGGAAGGAACCCAGTACTTC.

This chain links TRBV7-9 with TRBJ2-5, with 8 nucleotides matching TRBD1. From germline, CDR1 is SEHNR and CDR2 FQNEAQ (reference sequence). This CDR3 is 15 amino acids long. J was trimmed by 4 bases and V by 4 bases; bases with no gene match: 8. The CDR3 sequence is CASSSLPGGGETQYF. The DNA for the CDR3 is TGTGCCAGCAGCTCGTTACCAGGGGGCGGAGAGACCCAGTACTTC.

This chain joins TRBV30 and TRBJ2-7, with D possibly TRBD1 on 6 matching bases. Trimming shortened V by 4 bases and J by 2 bases, and 18 bases separated the two germline ends. The CDR3 covers 15 residues. In germline, CDR1 is GTSNPN, CDR2 SVGIG (reference sequence). The CDR3 is CAWTRKLGQTYEQYF. For the CDR3, the DNA is TGTGCCTGGACCCGAAAGCTAGGACAGACCTACGAGCAGTACTTC.

Details on this clonotype: A single base separates this from a much larger clone, so it may be a read error. The genes are TRBV27 and TRBJ1-2; D not certain. Germline lookup yields CDR1 MNHEY and CDR2 SMNVEV (reference sequence). There are 14 residues in the CDR3. The V and J ends lost 1 base and 4 bases respectively, with 10 bases between them. CDR3 coding DNA: TGTGCCAGCAGTTTATACTGGGGTGGCTATGGCTACACCTTC. Its translation: CASSLYWGGYGYTF.

The table lists this clonotype with a few counts. This rearrangement joins TRBV4-3 to TRBJ2-7; unclear D gene. V gave up 0 bases and J gave up 3 bases, with 12 bases separating them. There are 15 residues in the CDR3. Germline CDR1 reads LGHNA; CDR2 reads YSLEER. The CDR3 region is CASSQEPGSYYEQYF. The CDR3 DNA follows: TGCGCCAGCAGCCAAGAACCAGGCTCGTACTACGAGCAGTACTTC.

The chain is built from TRBV4-3 and TRBJ2-3; 9 positions agree with TRBD2. After removal of 1 base from V and 5 bases from J, the junction contained 7 bases not matched to a gene. The CDR3 has 16 residues. Germline values: CDR1 LGHNA, CDR2 YSLEER. For the CDR3, the DNA is TGCGCCAGCAGCCAAGGAATAGCGGGGGCCCGAGATACGCAGTATTTT. Its protein product is CASSQGIAGARDTQYF.

The chain employs TRBV7-2 and TRBJ2-7; no firm D call. The end of the DNA aligns better with TRBJ2-5, so the J call may be wrong. Germline CDR1 SGHTA, CDR2 FQGNSA. The CDR3 contains 15 residues. The CDR3: CASSQESQRGETQYF. The CDR3 nucleotides read TGTGCCAGCAGCCAAGAAAGCCAGCGAGGCGAGACCCAGTACTTC.

This clonotype has more than one count but fewer than ten. The chain combines TRBV10-3 with TRBJ1-2, with TRBD1 identical over 7 bases. With 4 bases clipped from V and 1 base from J, the junction kept 12 bases outside the gene matches. The CDR3 extends over 17 amino acids. In germline, CDR1 is ENHRY, CDR2 SYGVKD. CDR3 loop: CAISGRTGVTVNYGYTF. Here the CDR3 DNA reads TGTGCCATCAGTGGGCGAACAGGGGTCACGGTTAACTATGGCTACACCTTC.

This clonotype was counted ten times or more. This chain connects TRBV6-5 to TRBJ2-7, with D unresolved. Germline assignment: CDR1 MNHEY and CDR2 SVGAGI. Trimming stripped 7 bases from V and 6 bases from J, with 10 bases between. The CDR3 consists of 11 residues. CDR3: CASTHGSEQYF. DNA for the CDR3: TGTGCCAGCACACACGGGTCCGAGCAGTACTTC.

This clonotype has more than one count but fewer than ten. V and J are TRBV7-2 and TRBJ2-7; TRBD2 aligns across 11 bases. This CDR3 is built from 17 residues. The V gene's germline CDR1 is SGHTA and CDR2 FQGNSA. J was trimmed by 6 bases and V by 5 bases; bases with no gene match: 15. The CDR3 here is CASSPRTSGPLLGEQYF. CDR3 bases: TGTGCCAGCAGCCCACGGACTAGCGGGCCCCTACTTGGCGAGCAGTACTTC. The variable domain in full, completed from reference TRBV7-2 and TRBJ2-7, reads GAGVSQSPSNKVTEKGKDVELRCDPISGHTALYWYRQSLGQGLEFLIYFQGNSAPDKSGLPSDRFSAERTGGSVSTLTIQRTQQEDSAVYLCASSPRTSGPLLGEQYFGPGTRLTVT.

The genes are TRBV12-3 or TRBV12-4 and TRBJ2-2; the match to TRBD2 covers 9 bases. This CDR3 has 16 amino acids. V lost 3 bases, J lost 7 bases, and 9 bases stayed unmatched. The CDR3 loop is CASSFSPTSGYGELFF. CDR3 coding DNA: TGTGCCAGCAGTTTCTCACCTACTAGCGGGTACGGGGAGCTGTTTTTT.